The clone carrying this T cell receptor beta chain was observed a handful of times. Its cognate antigen is unknown. TCR beta CDR3 regions were amplified from RNA transcripts. The HTBI primer set drove a first-round RT-PCR of the TCR CDR3. A single record per CDR3 protein comes from TCRdb applying MiXCR to the multiplex PCR reads. The data show around 340,000 distinct CDR3 sequences, more than 11% seen once. The sample is drawn from a study of T cells in Graves' hyperthyroidism and ophthalmopathy. There are 13 residues in the CDR3. V was clipped by 5 bases and J by 4 bases, with 14 bases between them. Germline V gene lookup returns CDR1 SQVTM and CDR2 ANQGSEA. Study results and limitations: Ophthalmopathy was told apart from stable hyperthyroidism by a 13 V-J model. Appearing also in blood were most of the thyroid clonotypes expanded above 0.001.

Sequencing was performed on blood. The chain links TRBV29-1 to TRBJ2-5; D unresolved. This clonotype was obtained from a woman aged 25 to 45 with Graves' hyperthyroidism. CDR3 DNA sequence: TGCAGCGTTCTCCCAAGAACCTCAGAGACCCAGTACTTC. It codes for CSVLPRTSETQYF.